Listed here is a single TCR beta chain. Its specificity is unknown. This sample was taken from a study of cytomegalovirus exposure and HLA in healthy donors. The overall study: Some 180 million T cells yielded over 90 million unique TCR beta sequences in earlier analysis. General study points: Reports state that TCR beta sequences accurately predicted most subjects' HLA-A and HLA-B alleles. In a later analysis, at a false discovery rate of 0.05, under 20,000 TCR beta sequences were associated with HLA alleles.

The donors (healthy individuals) were bone marrow donors. It was with 60 Vbeta and 13 Jbeta primers that the PCR ran. Sequencing was performed with immunoSEQ multiplex PCR; in TCRdb, only in-frame clones are kept and a portion is missing. This table holds about 150,000 clones, roughly 9% found once. The receptor was isolated from a woman between 40 and 50 years old in good health and CMV-seropositive. The specimen was PBMCs.

DNA of the CDR3: TGTGCCAGCAGTCCCAGGGGGCCGGGTGGTGGCTACACCTTC. It encodes CASSPRGPGGGYTF. The V and J genes are TRBV27 and TRBJ1-2; 8 nucleotides match TRBD1. Germline CDR1 is MNHEY and CDR2 is SMNVEV (reference sequence). V shed 5 bases, J shed 7 bases, and the junction held 9 bases outside the gene matches. The length of the CDR3 is 14 residues.